This T cell receptor (beta chain) originates from a study of control samples from healthy donors and cancer patients. This CDR3 is 14 amino acids long. Germline V gene data show CDR1 as LGHDT and CDR2 as YNNKEL (reference sequence). The V and J ends lost 0 bases and 8 bases respectively, with 13 bases between them. Repertoires were generated with immunoSEQ multiplex PCR, while TCRdb's copy carries only in-frame clones and drops some. The data contain around 55,000 clones, about 96% of them seen just once; the ten biggest clones take up around 1%. This chain joins TRBV3-1 (or the pseudogene TRBV3-2) and TRBJ1-2; D is perhaps TRBD1 (5 bases). The TCR was taken from a woman in her late teens or twenties in good health. Source material: blood. The CDR3 nucleotides read TGTGCCAGCAGCCAAGATGCCATAAAGGGGGGCTACACCTTC. Translating gives CASSQDAIKGGYTF.